This entry concerns a single T cell receptor beta chain. The antigen is undetermined. The CDR3 contains 13 residues. V lost 7 bases and J 10 bases, leaving 16 bases between the germline ends. The germline V gene encodes CDR1 LNHDA and CDR2 SQIVND (reference sequence). The sample is drawn from a study of lymphopenia after photon versus proton radiotherapy. Findings of the study overall: Post-nadir diversity loss with photons came from oligoclonal expansion, particularly CD8+ Temra cells. Under photons, naive T cells and diversity fell while effector/memory populations rose.

TCRdb keeps only in-frame clones here, not all; method: immunoSEQ multiplex PCR. The sample records 55,000 to 70,000 clones, 75% to 90% being singletons. The chain carries TRBV19 and TRBJ1-4; D perhaps matches TRBD1 (5 bases). Sequencing was performed on peripheral blood, taken from a patient treated with photon-based radiotherapy. This TCR was sampled from a middle-aged man with gastric cancer. DNA of the CDR3: TGTGCCAGTACTGAAGGGGCCCAGGGAAAACTGTTTTTT. Translating gives CASTEGAQGKLFF.